These 32 T cell receptor beta chains share one sample of origin, sequenced in a study of tumor and adjacent non-tumor tissue in lung cancer. TCRbeta libraries were built with three rounds of nested PCR, modified from ARM-PCR. TCRdb processed the multiplex PCR reads anew with MiXCR; each CDR3 protein has one entry. Of more than 95,000 distinct CDR3 sequences in the sample, 55% to 75% are singletons; the top ten hold roughly 13%. The template was RNA from unsorted bulk tissue. The sample consisted of lung tumor tissue. All receptors derive from a man under 40 with non-small cell lung cancer.

The chain links TRBV7-9 to TRBJ1-2; 9 bases align to TRBD1. V lost 1 base and J lost 8; bases outside the gene matches: 5. Germline assignment: CDR1 SEHNR and CDR2 FQNEAQ (reference sequence). This CDR3 has 14 amino acids. CDR3 residues: CASSLVQGAQGYTF. CDR3 in DNA: TGTGCCAGCAGCTTAGTACAGGGGGCGCAGGGCTACACCTTC.

This chain joins TRBV20-1 and TRBJ2-1; D is tentatively TRBD1 or TRBD2 (5 bases each). V was cut by 2 bases and J by 6 bases, with 14 bases left in between. The CDR3 consists of 14 residues. In germline, CDR1 is DFQATT, CDR2 SNEGSKA (reference sequence). The CDR3 sequence: CSARTVGDRNEQFF. CDR3 in DNA: TGCAGTGCTAGAACGGTGGGGGATCGCAATGAGCAGTTCTTC.

This clonotype was counted a few times. This may be a read error: a much more frequent sequence differs by one nucleotide. This chain links TRBV12-3 or TRBV12-4 with TRBJ2-7; D could derive from TRBD1 or TRBD2 (5 bases each). There are 13 residues in the CDR3. The V end lost 3 bases, the J end lost 5 bases, and 11 bases lay between the germline ends. The DNA of the CDR3 is TGTGCCAGCAGTTTTGCCGGGGCAAACGAGCAGTACTTC. Amino acid sequence: CASSFAGANEQYF.

A word on this clonotype: One junction end does not reproduce the germline sequence, and a read error may be involved. The chain joins TRBV20-1 to TRBJ1-5; 8 bases line up with TRBD1. Germline V lookup: CDR1 DFQATT, CDR2 SNEGSKA (reference sequence). The CDR3 length is 12 residues. The CDR3, as DNA: TGCAGTGCTAAGACAGGGGAGCAGCCCCAGCACTTT. It yields the protein CSAKTGEQPQHF.

J is TRBJ2-1 and V is TRBV20-1, with D perhaps TRBD1 (5 bases). CDR1 and CDR2 (germline): DFQATT, SNEGSKA (reference sequence). Between the trimmed V and J ends, which lost 3 bases and 1 base, there was a span of 10 bases. CDR3 length equals 14 residues. The CDR3 reads CSARTALSYNEQFF. CDR3 nucleotide sequence: TGCAGTGCTAGGACAGCGTTGTCCTACAATGAGCAGTTCTTC.

This clonotype was picked up one time. This could be a read error, since a much larger clone is one nucleotide away. This CDR3 reads CANSLRTGEANEQFF. CDR3 bases: TGTGCCAACAGCTTAAGGACAGGGGAGGCCAATGAGCAGTTCTTC. The chain links TRBV5-4 to TRBJ2-1, with 9 bases aligning to TRBD1. CDR1 SGHNT and CDR2 YYREEE come from the germline V gene (reference sequence). The CDR3 has 15 amino acids.

This clonotype was picked up many times. The V and J genes are TRBV29-1 and TRBJ2-3; 8 bases fit TRBD2. The length of the CDR3 is 15 residues. The germline CDR1 and CDR2 sequences are SQVTM and ANQGSEA. The V and J ends lost 7 bases and 4 bases, in that order; junction bases with no gene match: 13. DNA of the CDR3: TGCAGCGGCCTAAGAAGCGGGAGCGTCGCAGATACGCAGTATTTT. This codes for CSGLRSGSVADTQYF.

Concerning this clonotype: Possible read error: a much larger clone is one base away. V is TRBV20-1 and J is TRBJ1-2; perhaps TRBD1 as D (5 bases). The CDR3 extends over 13 amino acids. Germline CDR1 and CDR2: DFQATT and SNEGSKA (reference sequence). Trimming removed 6 bases from V and 3 bases from J, with 14 bases in between. The CDR3 nucleotides read TGCAGTGCGGCGGCGGGGGGAGACTATGGCTACACCTTC. Translation gives CSAAAGGDYGYTF.

The chain uses TRBV12-3 or TRBV12-4 and TRBJ1-4; no clear D. The CDR3 loop spans 14 amino acids. The V and J ends lost 6 bases and 6 bases respectively, with 14 bases between them. CDR3 sequence (DNA): TGTGCCAGCAGCATCAGGAGGCGGGATGAAAAACTGTTTTTT. The encoded protein is CASSIRRRDEKLFF.

In regard to this clonotype: One end of the junction fails to match germline, which may point to a read error. The rearrangement joins TRBV11-2 to TRBJ2-7; tentatively, D is TRBD2 (5 bases). The CDR3 loop spans 16 amino acids. Germline V gene sequence: CDR1 SGHAT, CDR2 FQNNGV. CDR3 sequence (DNA): TGTACCAGCAGCTTAGTGAACCTAGTGGGAGTCTACGAGCAGTACTTC. The encoded protein is CTSSLVNLVGVYEQYF.

Notes on this clonotype: Given the absence of the conserved phenylalanine or tryptophan at the CDR3 end, a read error is likely. The chain has TRBV4-3 and TRBJ2-7; D is undetermined. The CDR3 covers 16 residues. CDR1 is LGHNA, CDR2 YSLEER, per germline. CDR3 bases: TGCGCCAGCAGCCAGTCTGGTCGGACGGACGCCTATGAGCAGTACTAC. Translation: CASSQSGRTDAYEQYY.

As to this clonotype: As the CDR3 is not closed by the conserved phenylalanine or tryptophan, this likely results from a read error. The chain couples TRBV12-3 or TRBV12-4 to TRBJ1-1; perhaps TRBD1 as D (5 bases). The CDR3 spans 16 residues. The V and J ends lost 3 bases and 3 bases respectively, with 17 bases between them. The CDR3 region is CASSFTVGAHDTEAFL. The CDR3 bases are TGTGCCAGCAGTTTCACTGTAGGGGCGCATGACACTGAAGCTTTCCTT.

V and J are TRBV20-1 and TRBJ1-3; D remains ambiguous. V was cut by 7 bases and J by 0 bases, with 16 bases left in between. In germline, CDR1 is DFQATT, CDR2 SNEGSKA (reference sequence). This CDR3 is built from 15 residues. Here the CDR3 DNA reads TGCAGTGTTAGGGCCCCGACACTCTCTGGAAACACCATATATTTT. Protein product: CSVRAPTLSGNTIYF.

Regarding this clonotype: Just one base apart from a much larger clone, this may be a read error. V usage is TRBV29-1 and J usage is TRBJ2-2; D is perhaps TRBD2 (5 bases). With 4 bases removed from V and 10 bases from J, the gap between germline ends came to 16 bases. The CDR3 is 13 amino acids. CDR1 is SQVTM and CDR2 is ANQGSEA in the germline V gene. The DNA for the CDR3 is TGCAGCGTTGGAGGAGGCGCGGGCGCGGAGCTGTTTTTT. Residues: CSVGGGAGAELFF.

The gene calls are TRBV20-1 and TRBJ2-1; 9 bases are a match to TRBD2. Germline-derived CDR1 and CDR2 are DFQATT and SNEGSKA (reference sequence). The CDR3 has 16 amino acids. DNA of the CDR3: TGCAATGCCCGCCGGGGAGCGGGAGGAGGGCACAATGAGCAGTTCTTC. Its translation is CNARRGAGGGHNEQFF.

On this clonotype itself: The final CDR3 position lacks the conserved phenylalanine or tryptophan, pointing to a likely read error. V is TRBV7-3 and J is TRBJ2-3; perhaps TRBD2 as D (5 bases). CDR1 SGHTA and CDR2 FQGTGA come from the germline V gene. V was trimmed by 5 bases and J by 3 bases, leaving 12 bases between them. This CDR3 spans 14 amino acids. The CDR3 coding sequence is TGTGCCAGCAGCCCCCAGCCGGGGACAGATACGCAGTATCTT. It translates to CASSPQPGTDTQYL.

This clonotype was counted a single time. The chain employs TRBV4-2 and TRBJ2-1; 10 bases align to TRBD2. Losses at the gene ends were 1 base for V and 4 bases for J; bases not matched to a gene: 4. The CDR3 sequence is 16 residues long. The germline gives CDR1 LGHNA, CDR2 YNFKEQ. CDR3 nucleotide sequence: TGTGCCAGCAGCCAAGGGGATAGCGGGGGGTACAATGAGCAGTTCTTC. This translates into CASSQGDSGGYNEQFF.

At least ten counts were recorded for this clonotype. The chain couples TRBV6-6 to TRBJ2-7, with D tentatively TRBD2 (6 bases). Germline V gene data show CDR1 as MNHNY and CDR2 as SVGAGI (reference sequence). The CDR3 runs to 14 residues. Trimming stripped 0 bases from V and 0 bases from J, with 6 bases between. The CDR3: CASSYSGLSYEQYF. CDR3 coding DNA: TGTGCCAGCAGTTACTCGGGACTCTCCTACGAGCAGTACTTC.

Concerning this clonotype itself: No conserved phenylalanine or tryptophan ends this CDR3, so it is likely a read error. V usage is TRBV5-1 and J usage is TRBJ2-5; D might be TRBD2 (6 bases). The V end was cut by 4 bases, the J end by 0 bases, with 10 bases between. Germline CDR1 is SGHRS and CDR2 is YFSETQ. This CDR3 region has 14 residues. The CDR3 region is CASSPAGHQETQYL. CDR3 in DNA: TGCGCCAGCAGCCCAGCGGGTCACCAAGAGACCCAGTACTTA.

Regarding this clonotype: A junction end diverges from the germline sequence, so it may reflect a read error. V and J are TRBV11-2 and TRBJ2-3; 7 bases align to TRBD1. Germline CDR1 and CDR2: SGHAT and FQNNGV. The CDR3 contains 15 residues. DNA for the CDR3: TGCGCCAACAGCTTGGGGACAGTGGGAACAGATACGCAGTATTTT. Translated: CANSLGTVGTDTQYF.

This clonotype was counted a single time. An end of the junction differs from the germline gene, which may be a read error. V usage is TRBV10-1 and J usage is TRBJ2-6; D is ambiguous. This CDR3 comprises 18 residues. Germline-derived CDR1 and CDR2 are WNHNN and SYGVQD (reference sequence). This CDR3 is CASIAELPGISGANVLTF. CDR3 nucleotide sequence: TGTGCCAGCATCGCCGAACTGCCCGGAATCTCTGGGGCCAACGTCCTGACTTTC.

Points on this clonotype: Given a much more abundant clone one base away, this may be a read error. CDR3 DNA sequence: TGCAGTGCTAGAGACAGCGGGGTCTTAGATACGCACTATTTT. Its protein product is CSARDSGVLDTHYF. The chain couples TRBV20-1 to TRBJ2-3; 7 bases fit TRBD2. The CDR3 consists of 14 residues. Germline V gene sequence: CDR1 DFQATT, CDR2 SNEGSKA (reference sequence).

This clonotype turned up a few times. At one boundary the junction diverges from the germline segment, which might be a read error. The CDR3 loop is CASSAGFEVFF. The CDR3 DNA sequence: TGTGCCAGCAGTGCAGGTTTTGAAGTTTTCTTT. This chain links TRBV14 with TRBJ1-1, with unresolved D. The germline CDR1 and CDR2 sequences are SGHDN and FVKESK. The CDR3 loop spans 11 amino acids.

To note about this clonotype: A read error may be the cause here, since a much bigger clone is one base away. Since no conserved phenylalanine or tryptophan closes the CDR3, a read error is the likely cause. V is TRBV29-1 and J is TRBJ2-7, with D tentatively TRBD2 (5 bases). The CDR3 is made up of 13 amino acids. In germline, CDR1 is SQVTM, CDR2 ANQGSEA. Trimming removed 4 bases from V and 0 bases from J, with 10 bases in between. CDR3 bases: TGCAGCGTTGCCGCGGGCCTCTCCTACGAGCAGTACCTC. Residues: CSVAAGLSYEQYL.

Concerning this clonotype: A much larger clone lies one base from this, so it may be a read error. The gene calls are TRBV20-1 and TRBJ2-1; 10 positions agree with TRBD2. The CDR3 is 14 residues long. Per germline, CDR1 DFQATT and CDR2 SNEGSKA (reference sequence). J gave up 11 bases and V 4 bases, and 11 bases lay outside the gene matches. The CDR3 is CSANGLAGVGKQFF. CDR3 DNA sequence: TGCAGTGCTAACGGCCTAGCGGGAGTTGGTAAGCAGTTCTTC.

Of note for this clonotype: Possible read error: a much larger clone is one base away. The gene calls are TRBV20-1 and TRBJ2-5; D not resolved. This CDR3 comprises 13 residues. Per the germline V gene, CDR1 is DFQATT and CDR2 is SNEGSKA (reference sequence). Deletions cut 0 bases from V and 8 bases from J, with 13 bases between. As DNA, the CDR3 is TGCAGTGCTAGAGAAGAACCTTGGGATACCCAGTACTTC. Translation gives CSAREEPWDTQYF.

Comment on this clonotype: This may be a read error, as it is one base from a much larger clone. The CDR3 region has the DNA TGCGCCAGCAGCCAGGGACAGGGCATCACAGATACGCAGTATTTT. The encoded protein is CASSQGQGITDTQYF. V usage is TRBV10-1 and J usage is TRBJ2-3; 9 bases align to TRBD1. Germline CDR1 is WNHNN and CDR2 is SYGVQD (reference sequence). Germline trimming cut 6 bases from V and 2 bases from J; bases unmatched to any gene: 6. CDR3 length: 15 amino acids.

Of note for this clonotype: A much larger clonotype is one base distant, so this may be a read error. The chain joins TRBV20-1 to TRBJ2-5; no clear D gene. V was cut by 0 bases and J by 1 base, with 15 bases left in between. The CDR3 length is 16 residues. Germline V gene sequence: CDR1 DFQATT, CDR2 SNEGSKA (reference sequence). The CDR3 loop reads CSARDLYRLLQETQYF. The CDR3 DNA follows: TGCAGTGCTAGAGATCTCTATAGACTGCTCCAAGAGACCCAGTACTTC.

The sample holds one count of this clonotype. One junction end disagrees with the germline gene, perhaps due to a read error. V and J are TRBV12-3 or TRBV12-4 and TRBJ1-3; the match to TRBD1 covers 7 bases. CDR3 length: 17 amino acids. DNA of the CDR3: TGTGCCGGCAGGTTCACCCAGGGGGGCAAGGCTGGAAACACCATATATTTT. The encoded protein is CAGRFTQGGKAGNTIYF.

This clonotype was detected ten times or more. The V call is TRBV12-3 or TRBV12-4, the J call TRBJ2-5; the D gene is possibly TRBD1 (5 bases). The V end was cut by 5 bases, the J end by 2 bases, with 12 bases between. The CDR3 consists of 14 residues. The CDR3, as DNA: TGTGCCAGCAGTCTCATTCAGGGTCAAGAGACCCAGTACTTC. Translated: CASSLIQGQETQYF.

This clonotype was detected a few times. The chain couples TRBV12-3 or TRBV12-4 to TRBJ1-6, with D unclear. The V gene lost 3 bases and the J gene lost 10 bases, with 13 bases spanning the gap. The CDR3 contains 14 residues. The CDR3 is CASSFDSGRSPLHF. For the CDR3, the DNA is TGTGCCAGCAGTTTTGATAGCGGGCGCTCACCCCTCCACTTT.

As concerns this clonotype: Without the conserved terminal phenylalanine or tryptophan, this CDR3 likely stems from a read error. The chain carries TRBV11-2 and TRBJ2-3; D is unclear. This CDR3 comprises 14 residues. Trimming took off 4 bases at V and 6 bases at J, with 14 bases between the two ends. Germline loops: CDR1 SGHAT, CDR2 FQNNGV. DNA for the CDR3: TGTGCCAGCAGCTGCACGGGTGGCGTGGATACGCAGTATCTT. It yields the protein CASSCTGGVDTQYL.